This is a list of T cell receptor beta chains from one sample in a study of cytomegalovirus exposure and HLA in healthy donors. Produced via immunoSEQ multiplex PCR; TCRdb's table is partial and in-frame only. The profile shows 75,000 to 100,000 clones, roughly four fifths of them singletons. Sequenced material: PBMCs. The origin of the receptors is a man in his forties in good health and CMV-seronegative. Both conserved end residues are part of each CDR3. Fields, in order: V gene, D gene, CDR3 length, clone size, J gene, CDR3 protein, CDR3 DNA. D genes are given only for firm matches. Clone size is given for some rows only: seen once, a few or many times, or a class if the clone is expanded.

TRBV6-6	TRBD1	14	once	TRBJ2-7	CASSRNRGPYEQYF	TGTGCCAGCAGTCGAAACAGGGGACCCTACGAGCAGTACTTC
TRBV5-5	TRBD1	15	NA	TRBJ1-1	CASSLMLGGGTEAFF	TGTGCCAGCAGCTTGATGTTAGGGGGCGGAACTGAAGCTTTCTTT
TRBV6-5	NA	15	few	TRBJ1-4	CASSYSRGVSEKLFF	TGTGCCAGCAGTTACTCACGGGGGGTGAGTGAAAAACTGTTTTTT
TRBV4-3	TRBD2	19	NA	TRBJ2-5	CASSQDIRVAGAAGETQYF	TGCGCCAGCAGCCAAGATATTCGGGTAGCGGGGGCCGCTGGGGAGACCCAGTACTTC
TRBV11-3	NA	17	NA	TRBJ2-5	CASSRGPGYKGLETQYF	TGTGCCAGCAGCAGAGGACCAGGGTATAAGGGATTAGAGACCCAGTACTTC
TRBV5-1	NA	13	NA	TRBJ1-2	CASSQTETYGYTF	TGCGCCAGCAGCCAGACAGAGACCTATGGCTACACCTTC
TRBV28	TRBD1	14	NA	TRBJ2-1	CASSRGQLYNEQFF	TGTGCCAGCAGTAGGGGACAGCTCTACAATGAGCAGTTCTTC
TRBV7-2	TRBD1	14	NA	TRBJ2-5	CASQKDRAQETQYF	TGTGCCAGCCAAAAGGACAGGGCCCAAGAGACCCAGTACTTC
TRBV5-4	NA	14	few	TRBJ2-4	CASSRTLAKNIQYF	TGTGCCAGCAGCAGGACATTAGCCAAAAACATTCAGTACTTC
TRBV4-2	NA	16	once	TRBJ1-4	CASSQEGTGTNEKLFF	TGTGCCAGCAGCCAAGAGGGCACAGGGACTAATGAAAAACTGTTTTTT
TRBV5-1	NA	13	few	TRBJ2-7	CASSPDISYEQYF	TGCGCCAGCAGCCCTGACATCTCCTACGAGCAGTACTTC
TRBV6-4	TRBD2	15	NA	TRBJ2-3	CASSDDPGGTYTQYF	TGTGCCAGCAGTGACGATCCGGGAGGCACGTATACGCAGTATTTT
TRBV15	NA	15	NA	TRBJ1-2	CATSEGWGPRYGYTF	TGTGCCACCAGCGAGGGATGGGGGCCTCGCTATGGCTACACCTTC
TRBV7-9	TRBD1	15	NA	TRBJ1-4	CASSLGTGGSEKLFF	TGTGCCAGCAGCCTTGGGACAGGGGGCTCTGAAAAACTGTTTTTT
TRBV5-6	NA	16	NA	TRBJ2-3	CASSLVGAEHTDTQYF	TGTGCCAGCAGCTTGGTGGGAGCGGAGCACACAGATACGCAGTATTTT
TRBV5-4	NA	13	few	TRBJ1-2	CASKTGANYGYTF	TGTGCCAGCAAAACAGGAGCCAACTATGGCTACACCTTC
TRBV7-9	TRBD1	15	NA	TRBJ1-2	CASSLGTGFPYGYTF	TGTGCCAGCAGCTTAGGGACAGGGTTCCCCTATGGCTACACCTTC
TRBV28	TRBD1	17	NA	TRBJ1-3	CASSSPQGDSSGNTIYF	TGTGCCAGCAGTTCCCCGCAGGGGGATTCCTCTGGAAACACCATATATTTT
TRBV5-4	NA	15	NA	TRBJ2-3	CASSLAILSTDTQYF	TGTGCCAGCAGCTTGGCTATCCTCAGCACAGATACGCAGTATTTT
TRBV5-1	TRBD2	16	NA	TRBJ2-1	CASSLTSGAPYNEQFF	TGCGCCAGCAGCCTGACTAGCGGGGCTCCCTACAATGAGCAGTTCTTC
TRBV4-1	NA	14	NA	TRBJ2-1	CASSQRTVLLEQFF	TGCGCCAGCAGCCAGAGGACAGTTCTCCTCGAGCAGTTCTTC
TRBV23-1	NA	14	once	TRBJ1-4	CASSPPLSDEKLFF	TGCGCCAGCAGTCCCCCCCTATCTGATGAAAAACTGTTTTTT
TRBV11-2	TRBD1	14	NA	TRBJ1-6	CASSIGTANSPLHF	TGTGCCAGCAGCATTGGGACAGCTAATTCACCCCTCCACTTT
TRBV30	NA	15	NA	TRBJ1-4	CAWSDTGGGNEKLFF	TGTGCCTGGAGCGATACTGGGGGGGGTAATGAAAAACTGTTTTTT
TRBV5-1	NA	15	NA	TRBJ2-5	CASSLVSLTGETQYF	TGCGCCAGCAGCTTGGTAAGCCTAACGGGAGAGACCCAGTACTTC
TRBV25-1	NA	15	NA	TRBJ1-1	CASSEWRAQSTEAFF	TGTGCCAGCAGTGAATGGAGGGCGCAGAGCACTGAAGCTTTCTTT
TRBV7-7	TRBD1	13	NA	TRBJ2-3	CASSVTGADTQYF	TGTGCCAGCAGCGTGACAGGGGCAGATACGCAGTATTTT
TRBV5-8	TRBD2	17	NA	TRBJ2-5	CASSFTTGLAGQETQYF	TGTGCCAGCAGCTTTACAACGGGACTAGCGGGCCAAGAGACCCAGTACTTC
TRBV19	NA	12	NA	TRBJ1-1	CASGGGYTEAFF	TGTGCCAGTGGGGGGGGTTACACTGAAGCTTTCTTT
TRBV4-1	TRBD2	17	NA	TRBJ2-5	CASSQDLAGGVGETQYF	TGCGCCAGCAGCCAAGATCTAGCGGGGGGGGTCGGGGAGACCCAGTACTTC
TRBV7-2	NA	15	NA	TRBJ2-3	CASSLRGSGTDTQYF	TGTGCCAGCAGCTTAAGGGGAAGTGGCACAGATACGCAGTATTTT
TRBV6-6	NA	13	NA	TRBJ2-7	CASSRTTGYEQYF	TGTGCCAGCAGCCGAACCACAGGGTACGAGCAGTACTTC
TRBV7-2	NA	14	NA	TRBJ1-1	CASSFYHGNTEAFF	TGTGCCAGCAGCTTCTATCACGGGAACACTGAAGCTTTCTTT
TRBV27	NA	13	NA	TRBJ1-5	CASSWNRAQPQHF	TGTGCCAGCAGTTGGAACAGGGCCCAGCCCCAGCATTTT
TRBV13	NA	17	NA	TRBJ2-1	CASSFLLSGGTYNEQFF	TGTGCCAGCAGCTTTTTATTATCTGGAGGGACCTACAATGAGCAGTTCTTC
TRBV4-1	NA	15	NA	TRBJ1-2	CASSQVGRADYGYTF	TGCGCCAGCAGCCAAGTTGGGAGGGCTGACTATGGCTACACCTTC
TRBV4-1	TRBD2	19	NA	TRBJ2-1	CASSQPSAPLAGGLDEQFF	TGCGCCAGCAGCCAACCTTCAGCCCCACTAGCGGGGGGGCTTGATGAGCAGTTCTTC
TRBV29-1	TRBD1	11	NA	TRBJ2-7	CSAGPGGEQYF	TGCAGCGCTGGACCAGGGGGCGAGCAGTACTTC
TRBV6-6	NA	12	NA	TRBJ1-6	CASLGGSSPLHF	TGTGCCAGCCTGGGGGGGAGTTCACCCCTCCACTTT
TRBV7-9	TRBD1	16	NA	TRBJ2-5	CASSLPGQRSGETQYF	TGTGCCAGCAGCTTACCGGGACAGCGATCCGGAGAGACCCAGTACTTC
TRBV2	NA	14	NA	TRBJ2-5	CASSGRTAQETQYF	TGTGCCAGCAGTGGACGGACAGCACAAGAGACCCAGTACTTC
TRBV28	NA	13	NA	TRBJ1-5	CASSLNLRGPQHF	TGTGCCAGCAGTTTAAATCTGCGGGGGCCCCAGCATTTT
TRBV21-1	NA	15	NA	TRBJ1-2	CASSKDGRWCYGYTF	TGTGCCAGCAGCAAAGATGGCAGGTGGTGCTATGGCTACACCTTC
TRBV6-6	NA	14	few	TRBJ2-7	CASSYGQGPYEQYF	TGTGCCAGCAGTTACGGGCAGGGTCCCTACGAGCAGTACTTC
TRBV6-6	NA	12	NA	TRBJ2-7	CASGSLSYEQYF	TGTGCCAGCGGTAGCCTCTCCTACGAGCAGTACTTC
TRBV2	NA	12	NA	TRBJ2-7	CASNQDGLEQYF	TGTGCCAGCAATCAGGACGGACTCGAGCAGTACTTC
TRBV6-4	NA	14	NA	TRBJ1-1	CASTLTDMNTEAFF	TGTGCCAGCACCCTGACAGATATGAACACTGAAGCTTTCTTT
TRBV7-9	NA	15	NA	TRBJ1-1	CASSPSGGASPEAFF	TGTGCCAGCAGCCCATCAGGCGGGGCGAGCCCTGAAGCTTTCTTT
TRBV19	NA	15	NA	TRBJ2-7	CASSSRQGSYYEQYF	TGTGCCAGTAGTTCCCGGCAGGGGTCCTACTACGAGCAGTACTTC
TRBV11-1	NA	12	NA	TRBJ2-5	CASSLGQETQYF	TGTGCCAGCAGCTTAGGGCAGGAGACCCAGTACTTC
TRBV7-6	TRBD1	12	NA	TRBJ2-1	CASSIGQGEQFF	TGTGCCAGCAGCATCGGACAGGGAGAGCAGTTCTTC
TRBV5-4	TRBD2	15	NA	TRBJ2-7	CASSHSGGPSYEQYF	TGTGCCAGCAGTCATAGCGGGGGCCCATCCTACGAGCAGTACTTC
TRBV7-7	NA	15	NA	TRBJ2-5	CASSSTAGQGETQYF	TGTGCCAGCAGCAGTACAGCGGGGCAGGGGGAGACCCAGTACTTC
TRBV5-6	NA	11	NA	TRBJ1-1	CASRREAEAFF	TGTGCCAGCAGACGGGAGGCTGAAGCTTTCTTT